This T cell receptor beta chain was sequenced for a study of blood T cell repertoires in COVID-19. Study-level background: COVID-19 samples, acute and convalescent, were from the United States, Italy and Spain. Sources were T cells, B-cell-depleted T cells, or PBMCs; the material itself was cDNA or gDNA.

J was trimmed by 12 bases and V by 5 bases; bases with no gene match: 5. This CDR3 has 11 residues. CDR1 is ENHRY and CDR2 is SYGVKD in the germline V gene. Per the original data handling: Reference gene primer amplification yielded estimated nucleated cell counts. The protocol was immunoSEQ multiplex PCR, while the TCRdb copy is restricted to in-frame clones and leaves out a portion. V and J calls plus clone size are reproduced from that table; the DNA served to infer D and trimming. The repertoire holds roughly 250,000 clones, with roughly 93% as singletons. Individuals aged about 18 to 95 years were recruited from approximately 24 US areas.

Specimen: PBMCs or T cells enriched from blood (not recorded which). V usage is TRBV10-3 and J usage is TRBJ2-7; 9 bases are a match to TRBD1. The receptor was derived from a woman in her 40s with acute COVID-19. The CDR3 spells CAISTGGAWYF. For the CDR3, the DNA is TGTGCCATCAGTACAGGGGGCGCGTGGTACTTC.